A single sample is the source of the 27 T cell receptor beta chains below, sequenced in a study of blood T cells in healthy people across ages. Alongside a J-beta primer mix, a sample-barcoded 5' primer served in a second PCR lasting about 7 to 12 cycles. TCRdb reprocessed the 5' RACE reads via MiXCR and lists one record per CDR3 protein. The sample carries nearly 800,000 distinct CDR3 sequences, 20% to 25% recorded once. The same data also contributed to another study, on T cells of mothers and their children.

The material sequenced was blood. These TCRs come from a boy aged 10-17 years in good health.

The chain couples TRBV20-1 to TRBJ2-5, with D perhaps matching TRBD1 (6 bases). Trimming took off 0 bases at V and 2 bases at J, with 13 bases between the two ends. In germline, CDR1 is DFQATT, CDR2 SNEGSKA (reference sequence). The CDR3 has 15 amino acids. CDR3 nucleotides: TGCAGTGCTAGAGAGCTGGGGGCTCCACAAGAGACCCAGTACTTC. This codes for CSARELGAPQETQYF.

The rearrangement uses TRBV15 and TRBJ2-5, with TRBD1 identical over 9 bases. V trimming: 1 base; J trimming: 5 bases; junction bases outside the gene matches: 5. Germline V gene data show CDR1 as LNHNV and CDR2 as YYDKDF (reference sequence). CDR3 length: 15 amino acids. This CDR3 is CATSRGTGVGETQYF. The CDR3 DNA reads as TGTGCCACCAGCAGAGGGACAGGGGTCGGGGAGACCCAGTACTTC.

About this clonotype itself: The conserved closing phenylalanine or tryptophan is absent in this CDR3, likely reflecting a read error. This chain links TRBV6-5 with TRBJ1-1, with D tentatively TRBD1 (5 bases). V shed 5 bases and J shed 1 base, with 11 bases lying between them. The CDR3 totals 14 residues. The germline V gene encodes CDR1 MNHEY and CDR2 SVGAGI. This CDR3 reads CASSRGTSNTEAFI. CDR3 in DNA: TGTGCCAGCAGTCGAGGGACCTCGAACACTGAAGCTTTCATT.

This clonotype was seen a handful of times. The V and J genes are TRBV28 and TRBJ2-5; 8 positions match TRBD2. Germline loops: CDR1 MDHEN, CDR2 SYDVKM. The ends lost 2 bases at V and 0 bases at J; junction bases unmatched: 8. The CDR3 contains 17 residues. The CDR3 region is CASSLPPVAGNQETQYF. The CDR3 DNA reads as TGTGCCAGCAGTTTACCCCCAGTAGCGGGGAACCAAGAGACCCAGTACTTC.

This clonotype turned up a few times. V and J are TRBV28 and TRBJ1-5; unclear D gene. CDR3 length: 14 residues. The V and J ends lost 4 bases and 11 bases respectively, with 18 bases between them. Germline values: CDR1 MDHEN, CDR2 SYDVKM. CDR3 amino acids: CASSSPAGRRTQHF. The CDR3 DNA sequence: TGTGCCAGCAGTTCCCCGGCAGGCCGAAGGACCCAGCATTTT.

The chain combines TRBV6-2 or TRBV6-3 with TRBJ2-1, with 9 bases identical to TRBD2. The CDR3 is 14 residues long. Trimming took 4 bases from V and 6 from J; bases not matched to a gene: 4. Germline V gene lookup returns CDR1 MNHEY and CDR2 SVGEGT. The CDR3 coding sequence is TGTGCCAGCAGTTTAGCGGGAGAGACCAATGAGCAGTTCTTC. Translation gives CASSLAGETNEQFF.

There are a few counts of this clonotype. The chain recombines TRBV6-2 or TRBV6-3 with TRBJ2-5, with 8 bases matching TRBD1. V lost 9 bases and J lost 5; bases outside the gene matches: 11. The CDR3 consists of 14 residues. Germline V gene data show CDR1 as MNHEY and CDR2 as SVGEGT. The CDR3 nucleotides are TGTGCCAGTCGCTTTTCAGGGGGCGCGGAGACCCAGTACTTC. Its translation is CASRFSGGAETQYF.

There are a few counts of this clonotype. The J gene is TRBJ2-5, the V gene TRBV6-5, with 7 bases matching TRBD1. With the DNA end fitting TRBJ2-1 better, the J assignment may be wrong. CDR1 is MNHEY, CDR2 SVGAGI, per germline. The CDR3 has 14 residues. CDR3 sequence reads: CASTPDRAYNEQFF. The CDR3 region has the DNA TGTGCCAGCACTCCCGACAGGGCTTACAATGAGCAGTTCTTC.

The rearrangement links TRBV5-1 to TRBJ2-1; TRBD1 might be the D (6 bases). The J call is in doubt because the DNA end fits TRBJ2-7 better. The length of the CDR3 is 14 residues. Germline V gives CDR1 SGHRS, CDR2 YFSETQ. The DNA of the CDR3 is TGCGCCAGCACCAGCGATAGGGGGTCATACGAGCAGTACTTC. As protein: CASTSDRGSYEQYF.

The CDR3, as DNA: TGCAGTGCTAGAGACGAGGAAAAACTGTTTTTT. The encoded protein is CSARDEEKLFF. V and J are TRBV20-1 and TRBJ1-4; D is ambiguous. Trimming took 0 bases from V and 8 from J, leaving 4 bases between them. CDR1 and CDR2 (germline): DFQATT, SNEGSKA (reference sequence). This CDR3 spans 11 amino acids.

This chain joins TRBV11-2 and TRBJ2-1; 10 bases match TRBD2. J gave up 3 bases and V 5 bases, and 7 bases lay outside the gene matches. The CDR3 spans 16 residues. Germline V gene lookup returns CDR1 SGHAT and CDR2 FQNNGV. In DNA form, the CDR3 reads TGTGCCAGCAGCCATCCCAGGACTAGCGGCTACAATGAGCAGTTCTTC. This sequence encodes CASSHPRTSGYNEQFF.

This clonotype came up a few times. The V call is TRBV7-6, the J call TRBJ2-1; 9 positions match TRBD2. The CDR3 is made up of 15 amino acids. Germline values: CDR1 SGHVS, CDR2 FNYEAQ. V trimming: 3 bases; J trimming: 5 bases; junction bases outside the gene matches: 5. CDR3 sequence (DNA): TGTGCCAGCAGCTTTTCTAGCGGGGCCGACAATGAGCAGTTCTTC. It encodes CASSFSSGADNEQFF.

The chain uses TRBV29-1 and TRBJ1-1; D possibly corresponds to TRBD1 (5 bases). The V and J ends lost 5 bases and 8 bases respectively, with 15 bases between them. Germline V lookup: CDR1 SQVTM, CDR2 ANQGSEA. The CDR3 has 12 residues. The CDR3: CSVIPGTGEAFF. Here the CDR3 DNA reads TGCAGCGTTATACCCGGGACTGGGGAAGCTTTCTTT.

As DNA, the CDR3 is TGTGCCAGCAGCCTCCAACCCAGGGGTGGAGAGACCCAGTACTTC. It yields the protein CASSLQPRGGETQYF. The chain links TRBV7-9 to TRBJ2-5; a weak D match, TRBD1 (6 bases). The V and J ends lost 5 bases and 4 bases respectively, with 17 bases between them. CDR1 is SEHNR, CDR2 FQNEAQ, per germline (reference sequence). The CDR3 sequence is 15 residues long.

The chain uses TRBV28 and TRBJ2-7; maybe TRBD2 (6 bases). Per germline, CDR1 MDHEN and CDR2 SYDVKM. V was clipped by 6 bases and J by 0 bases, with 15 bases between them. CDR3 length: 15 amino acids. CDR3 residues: CASSQVRGSSYEQYF. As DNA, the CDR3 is TGTGCCAGCAGCCAGGTCCGGGGGAGCTCCTACGAGCAGTACTTC.

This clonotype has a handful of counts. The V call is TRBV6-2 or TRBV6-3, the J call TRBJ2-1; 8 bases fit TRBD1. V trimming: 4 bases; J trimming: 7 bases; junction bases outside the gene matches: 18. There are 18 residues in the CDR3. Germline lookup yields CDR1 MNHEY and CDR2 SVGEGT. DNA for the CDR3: TGTGCCAGCAGTTCGACTCTAGGGACAGGCTGGCGTGGGAATGAGCAGTTCTTC. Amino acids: CASSSTLGTGWRGNEQFF.

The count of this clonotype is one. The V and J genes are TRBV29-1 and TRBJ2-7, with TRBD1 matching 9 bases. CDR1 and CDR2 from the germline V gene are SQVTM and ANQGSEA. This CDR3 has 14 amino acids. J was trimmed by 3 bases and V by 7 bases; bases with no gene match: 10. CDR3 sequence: CSAEGTGTHYEQYF. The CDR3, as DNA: TGCAGCGCTGAGGGGACAGGGACCCACTACGAGCAGTACTTC.

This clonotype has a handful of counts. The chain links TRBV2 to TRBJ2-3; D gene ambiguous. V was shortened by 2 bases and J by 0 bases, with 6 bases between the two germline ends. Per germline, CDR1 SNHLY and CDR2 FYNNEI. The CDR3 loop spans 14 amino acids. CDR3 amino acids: CASSEHRSTDTQYF. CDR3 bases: TGTGCCAGCAGTGAACACAGAAGCACAGATACGCAGTATTTT. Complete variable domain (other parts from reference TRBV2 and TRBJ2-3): EPEVTQTPSHQVTQMGQEVILRCVPISNHLYFYWYRQILGQKVEFLVSFYNNEISEKSEIFDDQFSVERPDGSNFTLKIRSTKLEDSAMYFCASSEHRSTDTQYFGPGTRLTVL.

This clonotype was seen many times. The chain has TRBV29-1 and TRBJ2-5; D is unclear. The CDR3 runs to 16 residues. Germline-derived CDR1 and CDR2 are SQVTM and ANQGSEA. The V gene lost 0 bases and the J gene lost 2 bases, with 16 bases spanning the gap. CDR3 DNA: TGCAGCGTTGAAGACGACCGGGCCTCGCCTCAAGAGACCCAGTACTTC. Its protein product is CSVEDDRASPQETQYF.

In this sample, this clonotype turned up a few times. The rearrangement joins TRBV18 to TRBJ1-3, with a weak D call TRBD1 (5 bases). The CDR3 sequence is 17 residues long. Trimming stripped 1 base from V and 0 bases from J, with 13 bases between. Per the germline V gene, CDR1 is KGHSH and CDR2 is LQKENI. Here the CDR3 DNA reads TGTGCCAGCTCACCACTCAAGGGACTAAGCTCTGGAAACACCATATATTTT. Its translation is CASSPLKGLSSGNTIYF.

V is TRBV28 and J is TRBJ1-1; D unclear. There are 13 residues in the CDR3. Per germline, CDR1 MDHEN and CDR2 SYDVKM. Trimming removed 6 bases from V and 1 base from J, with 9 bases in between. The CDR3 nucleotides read TGTGCCAGCAGCGAGAATGCGAACACTGAAGCTTTCTTT. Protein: CASSENANTEAFF.

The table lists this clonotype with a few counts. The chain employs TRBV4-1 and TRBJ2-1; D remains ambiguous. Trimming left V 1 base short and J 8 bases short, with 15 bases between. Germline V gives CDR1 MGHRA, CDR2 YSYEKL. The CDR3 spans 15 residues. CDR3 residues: CASSQVLTSLDEQFF. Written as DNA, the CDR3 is TGCGCCAGCAGCCAAGTACTGACGAGTTTGGATGAGCAGTTCTTC.

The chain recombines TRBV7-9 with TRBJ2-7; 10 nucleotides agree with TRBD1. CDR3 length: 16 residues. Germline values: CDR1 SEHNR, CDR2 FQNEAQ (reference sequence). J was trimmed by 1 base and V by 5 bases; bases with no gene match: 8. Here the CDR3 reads CASSGPQDRGSYEQYF. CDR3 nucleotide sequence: TGTGCCAGCAGCGGACCACAGGACAGGGGGTCCTACGAGCAGTACTTC.

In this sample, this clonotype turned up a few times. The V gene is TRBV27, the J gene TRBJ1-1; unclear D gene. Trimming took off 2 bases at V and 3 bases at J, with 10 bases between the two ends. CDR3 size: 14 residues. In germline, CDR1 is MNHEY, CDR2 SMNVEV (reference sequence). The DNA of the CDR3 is TGTGCCAGCAGTTTAGGGCGGGCGGACACTGAAGCTTTCTTT. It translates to CASSLGRADTEAFF.

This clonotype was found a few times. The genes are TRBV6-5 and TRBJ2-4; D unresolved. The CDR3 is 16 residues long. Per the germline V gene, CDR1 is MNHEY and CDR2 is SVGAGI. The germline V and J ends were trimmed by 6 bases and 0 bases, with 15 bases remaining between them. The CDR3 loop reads CASRSTGGLAKNIQYF. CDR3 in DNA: TGTGCCAGCAGAAGTACCGGCGGCTTAGCCAAAAACATTCAGTACTTC.

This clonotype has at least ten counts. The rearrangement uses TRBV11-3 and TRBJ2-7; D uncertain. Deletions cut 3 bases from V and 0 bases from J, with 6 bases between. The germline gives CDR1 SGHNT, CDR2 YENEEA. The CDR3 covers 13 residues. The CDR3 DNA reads TGTGCCAGCAGCTTGCACTTCTCCTACGAGCAGTACTTC. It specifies CASSLHFSYEQYF.

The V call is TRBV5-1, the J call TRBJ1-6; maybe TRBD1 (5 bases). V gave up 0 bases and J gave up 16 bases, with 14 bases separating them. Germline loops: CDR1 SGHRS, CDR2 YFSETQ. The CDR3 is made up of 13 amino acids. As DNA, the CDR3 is TGCGCCAGCAGCTTGGGGCAGGGAACCCCACTCCACTTT. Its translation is CASSLGQGTPLHF.